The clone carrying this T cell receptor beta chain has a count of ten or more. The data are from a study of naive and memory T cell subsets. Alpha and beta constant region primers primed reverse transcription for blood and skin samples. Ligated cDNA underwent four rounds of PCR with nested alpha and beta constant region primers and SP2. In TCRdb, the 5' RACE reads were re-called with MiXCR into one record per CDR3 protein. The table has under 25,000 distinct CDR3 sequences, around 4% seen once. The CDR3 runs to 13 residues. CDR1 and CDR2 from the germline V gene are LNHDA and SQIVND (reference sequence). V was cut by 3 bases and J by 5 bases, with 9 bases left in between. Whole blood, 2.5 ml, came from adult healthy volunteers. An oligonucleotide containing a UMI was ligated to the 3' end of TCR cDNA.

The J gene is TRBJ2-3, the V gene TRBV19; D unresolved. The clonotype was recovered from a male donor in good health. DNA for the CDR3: TGTGCCAGTAGTATTTTCGTCCTAGATACGCAGTATTTT. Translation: CASSIFVLDTQYF. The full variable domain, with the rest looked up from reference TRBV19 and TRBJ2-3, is DGGITQSPKYLFRKEGQNVTLSCEQNLNHDAMYWYRQDPGQGLRLIYYSQIVNDFQKGDIAEGYSVSREKKESFPLTVTSAQKNPTAFYLCASSIFVLDTQYFGPGTRLTVL.